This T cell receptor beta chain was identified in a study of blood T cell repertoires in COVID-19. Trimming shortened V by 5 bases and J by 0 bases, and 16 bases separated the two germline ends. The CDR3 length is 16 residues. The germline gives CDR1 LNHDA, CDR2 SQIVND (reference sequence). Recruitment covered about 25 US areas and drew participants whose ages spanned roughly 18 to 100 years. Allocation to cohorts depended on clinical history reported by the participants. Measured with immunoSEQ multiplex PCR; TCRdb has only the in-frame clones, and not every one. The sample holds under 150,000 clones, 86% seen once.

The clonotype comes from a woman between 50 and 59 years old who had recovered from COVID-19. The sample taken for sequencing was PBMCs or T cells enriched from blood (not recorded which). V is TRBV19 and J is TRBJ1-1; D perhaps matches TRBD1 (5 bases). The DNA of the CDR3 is TGTGCCAGTAGTCCCCAGGGAAGGTCCATGAACACTGAAGCTTTCTTT. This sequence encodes CASSPQGRSMNTEAFF. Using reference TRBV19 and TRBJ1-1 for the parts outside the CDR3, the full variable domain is DGGITQSPKYLFRKEGQNVTLSCEQNLNHDAMYWYRQDPGQGLRLIYYSQIVNDFQKGDIAEGYSVSREKKESFPLTVTSAQKNPTAFYLCASSPQGRSMNTEAFFGQGTRLTVV.